This TCR beta chain was captured by sequencing in a study of T-cell memory formation after mild COVID-19. The wider study: Largely donor-specific sequence clusters came from a couple of donors.

UMIs and sample barcodes were carried by the TCR alpha and TCR beta cDNA libraries that 5'RACE produced using constant-segment primers. One entry per CDR3 protein, called by TCRdb with MiXCR from the 5' RACE reads. This sample has over 120,000 distinct CDR3 sequences; approximately 6% occur once, and the top ten carry approximately 2.1%. CDR3 length equals 18 residues. J gave up 5 bases and V 0 bases, and 14 bases lay outside the gene matches. Germline lookup yields CDR1 MGHRA and CDR2 YSYEKL. The sample holds many counts of this clonotype. Sample: PBMCs or a T cell subset sorted from them (not recorded which). The clonotype was recovered from an adult woman who had mild COVID-19 (a few samples of this study predate the infection). Cell type and time point are not known. The chain combines TRBV4-1 with TRBJ2-3; 7 nucleotides line up with TRBD1. The DNA of the CDR3 is TGCGCCAGCAGCCAAGATGAGGCGAGGGGGCCCCCGGGAGATACGCAGTATTTT. This gives the protein CASSQDEARGPPGDTQYF.